Listed here is a single T cell receptor (beta chain). This sample is part of a study of blood T cell repertoires in COVID-19. Study as a whole: Whether acute or convalescent, the COVID-19 samples came from the United States, Italy and Spain. In each case, the material was cDNA or gDNA derived from T cells, B-cell-depleted T cells, or PBMCs.

The CDR3 runs to 12 residues. The germline CDR1 and CDR2 sequences are SGHTA and FQGNSA. V was pared by 6 bases and J by 4 bases, with 8 bases between. Original methodology: Counts of nucleated cells, estimated from reference gene primer amplification, were obtained. Profiling relied on immunoSEQ multiplex PCR, and the TCRdb table lists in-frame clones only, not all of them. Clonal size and the V and J genes are those of that table, whereas D and trimming came from the DNA. The data show about 180,000 clones, approximately 83% seen once. V and J are TRBV7-2 and TRBJ2-3; D unresolved. Sequencing was performed on peripheral blood. The sequence was collected from a man aged 50 to 60 with active or convalescent COVID-19. CDR3 protein: CASRFGSDTQYF. CDR3 DNA: TGTGCCAGCAGATTCGGGTCAGATACGCAGTATTTT.